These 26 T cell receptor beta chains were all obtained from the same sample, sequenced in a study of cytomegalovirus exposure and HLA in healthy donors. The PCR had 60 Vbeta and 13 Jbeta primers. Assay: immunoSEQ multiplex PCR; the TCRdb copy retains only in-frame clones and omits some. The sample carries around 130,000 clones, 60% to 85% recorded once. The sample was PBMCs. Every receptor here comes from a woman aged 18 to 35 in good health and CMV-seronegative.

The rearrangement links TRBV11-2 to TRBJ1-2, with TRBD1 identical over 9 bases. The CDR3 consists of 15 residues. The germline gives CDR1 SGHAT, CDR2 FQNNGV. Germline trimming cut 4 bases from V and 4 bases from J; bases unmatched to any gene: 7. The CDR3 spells CASSSATGGPYGYTF. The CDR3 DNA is TGTGCCAGCAGCTCCGCTACAGGGGGCCCCTATGGCTACACCTTC. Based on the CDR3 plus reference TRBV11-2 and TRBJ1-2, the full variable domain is EAGVAQSPRYKIIEKRQSVAFWCNPISGHATLYWYQQILGQGPKLLIQFQNNGVVDDSQLPKDRFSAERLKGVDSTLKIQPAKLEDSAVYLCASSSATGGPYGYTFGSGTRLTVV.

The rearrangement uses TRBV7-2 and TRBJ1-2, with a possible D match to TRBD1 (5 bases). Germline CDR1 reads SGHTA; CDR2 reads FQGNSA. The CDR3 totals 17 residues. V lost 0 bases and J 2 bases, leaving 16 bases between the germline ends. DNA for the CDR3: TGTGCCAGCAGCTTAGCGAAGTGGGCAGGGCGAAACTATGGCTACACCTTC. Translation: CASSLAKWAGRNYGYTF.

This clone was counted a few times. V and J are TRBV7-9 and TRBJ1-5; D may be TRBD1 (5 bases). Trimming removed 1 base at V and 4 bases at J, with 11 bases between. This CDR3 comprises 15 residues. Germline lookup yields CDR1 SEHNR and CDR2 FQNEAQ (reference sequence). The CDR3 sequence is CASSLGDRLNQPQHF. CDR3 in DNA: TGTGCCAGCAGCTTAGGTGACAGACTTAATCAGCCCCAGCATTTT.

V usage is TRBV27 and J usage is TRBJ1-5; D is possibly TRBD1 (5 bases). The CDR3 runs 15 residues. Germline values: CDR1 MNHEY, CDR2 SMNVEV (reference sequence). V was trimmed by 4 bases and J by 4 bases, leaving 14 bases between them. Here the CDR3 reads CASSWGLGRNQPQHF. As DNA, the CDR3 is TGTGCCAGCAGTTGGGGCCTTGGACGGAATCAGCCCCAGCATTTT.

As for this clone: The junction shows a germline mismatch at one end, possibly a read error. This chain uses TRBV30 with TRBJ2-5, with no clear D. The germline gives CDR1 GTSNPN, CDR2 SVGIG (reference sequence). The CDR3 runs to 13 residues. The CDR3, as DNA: TGTGCCCGGAGTGCGGAGTCGGGAGAGACCCAGTACTTC. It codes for CARSAESGETQYF.

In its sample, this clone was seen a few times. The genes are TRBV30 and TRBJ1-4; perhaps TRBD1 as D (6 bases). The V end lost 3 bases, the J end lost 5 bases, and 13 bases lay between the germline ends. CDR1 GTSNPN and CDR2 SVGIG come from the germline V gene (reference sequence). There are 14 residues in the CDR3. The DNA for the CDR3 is TGTGCCTGGAGAAGGGGGGGAACAAATGAAAAACTGTTTTTT. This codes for CAWRRGGTNEKLFF.

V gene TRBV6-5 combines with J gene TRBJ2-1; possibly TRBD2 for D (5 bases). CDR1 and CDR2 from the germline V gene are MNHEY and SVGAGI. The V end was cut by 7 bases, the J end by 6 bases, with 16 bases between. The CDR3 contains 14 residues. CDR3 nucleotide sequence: TGTGCCAGCATGACACTAGTAATCCGCAATGAGCAGTTCTTC. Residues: CASMTLVIRNEQFF.

CDR3 in DNA: TGCGCCAGCAGCCAAGACCCAGCGGGGGGTTACAATGAGCAGTTCTTC. Its translation is CASSQDPAGGYNEQFF. The chain carries TRBV4-1 and TRBJ2-1, with 9 bases identical to TRBD2. V gave up 0 bases and J gave up 4 bases; unmatched junction bases: 4. This CDR3 region has 16 residues. CDR1 MGHRA and CDR2 YSYEKL come from the germline V gene.

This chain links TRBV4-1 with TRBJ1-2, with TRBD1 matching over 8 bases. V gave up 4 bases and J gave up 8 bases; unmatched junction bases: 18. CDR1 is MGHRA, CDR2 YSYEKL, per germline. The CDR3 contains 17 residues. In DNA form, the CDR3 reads TGCGCCAGCAGCCGTGACGCAGGGGGCGAAGGTTTGAGAGGCTACACCTTC. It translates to CASSRDAGGEGLRGYTF.

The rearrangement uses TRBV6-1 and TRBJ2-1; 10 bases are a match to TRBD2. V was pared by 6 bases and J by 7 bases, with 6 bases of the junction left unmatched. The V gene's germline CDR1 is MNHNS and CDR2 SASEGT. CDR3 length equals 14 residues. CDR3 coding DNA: TGTGCCAGCAGCCTAGCGGGAGAAGGAAATGAGCAGTTCTTC. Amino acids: CASSLAGEGNEQFF.

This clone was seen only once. In DNA form, the CDR3 reads TGTGCCAGCAGCGCCCTGGGACAGGGCTATACTGAAGCTTTCTTT. It specifies CASSALGQGYTEAFF. The chain recombines TRBV7-2 with TRBJ1-1; 9 bases map to TRBD1. The CDR3 sequence is 15 residues long. V lost 5 bases, J lost 5 bases, and 9 bases stayed unmatched. Germline-derived CDR1 and CDR2 are SGHTA and FQGNSA.

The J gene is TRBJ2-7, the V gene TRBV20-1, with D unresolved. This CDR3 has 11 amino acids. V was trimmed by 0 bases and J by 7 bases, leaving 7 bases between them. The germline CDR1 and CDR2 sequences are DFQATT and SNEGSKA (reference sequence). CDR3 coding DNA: TGCAGTGCTAGAGATCCTCGGGAGCAGTACTTC. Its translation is CSARDPREQYF.

CDR3 amino acids: CASSIDAEETQYF. CDR3 nucleotides: TGTGCCAGTAGTATAGATGCAGAAGAGACCCAGTACTTC. The gene calls are TRBV19 and TRBJ2-5; no reliable D call. Germline-derived CDR1 and CDR2 are LNHDA and SQIVND (reference sequence). V was trimmed by 0 bases and J by 3 bases, leaving 5 bases between them. The CDR3 contains 13 residues. The full variable domain, in which reference TRBV19 and TRBJ2-5 provide the parts outside the CDR3, is DGGITQSPKYLFRKEGQNVTLSCEQNLNHDAMYWYRQDPGQGLRLIYYSQIVNDFQKGDIAEGYSVSREKKESFPLTVTSAQKNPTAFYLCASSIDAEETQYFGPGTRLLVL.

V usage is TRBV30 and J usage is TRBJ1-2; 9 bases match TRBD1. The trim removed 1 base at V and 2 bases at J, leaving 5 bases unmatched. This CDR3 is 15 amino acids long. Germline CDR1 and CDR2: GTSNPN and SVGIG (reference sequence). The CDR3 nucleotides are TGTGCCTGGAGTGGGATCGGACAGGGGAACTATGGCTACACCTTC. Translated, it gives CAWSGIGQGNYGYTF.

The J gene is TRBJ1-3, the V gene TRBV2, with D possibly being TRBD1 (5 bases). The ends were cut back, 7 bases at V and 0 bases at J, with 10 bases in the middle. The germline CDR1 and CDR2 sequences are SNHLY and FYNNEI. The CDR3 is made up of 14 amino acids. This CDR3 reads CASTQGTSGNTIYF. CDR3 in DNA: TGTGCCAGCACGCAGGGTACCTCTGGAAACACCATATATTTT.

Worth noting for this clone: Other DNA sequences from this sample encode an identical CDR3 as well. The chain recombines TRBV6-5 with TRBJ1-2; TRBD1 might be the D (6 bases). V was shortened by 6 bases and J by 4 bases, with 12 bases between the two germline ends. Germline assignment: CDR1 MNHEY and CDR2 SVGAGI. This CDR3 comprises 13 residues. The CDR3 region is CASSLGQSYGYTF. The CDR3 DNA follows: TGTGCCAGCAGCCTAGGACAGTCCTATGGCTACACCTTC.

The CDR3 protein is CSVSGTSGSSEQFF. CDR3 bases: TGCAGCGTTTCCGGGACTAGCGGGAGTAGTGAGCAGTTCTTC. V gene TRBV29-1 combines with J gene TRBJ2-1, with 14 bases that match TRBD2. The V segment lost 5 bases and the J segment 9 bases; nucleotides outside the gene matches: 6. CDR1 SQVTM and CDR2 ANQGSEA come from the germline V gene. This CDR3 is 14 amino acids long.

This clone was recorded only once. The CDR3 is CASSLGGTSGILETQYF. CDR3 coding DNA: TGTGCCAGCAGCCTCGGAGGGACTAGCGGGATATTAGAGACCCAGTACTTC. The V call is TRBV11-2, the J call TRBJ2-5; 13 nucleotides agree with TRBD2. The CDR3 sequence is 17 residues long. The V gene's germline CDR1 is SGHAT and CDR2 FQNNGV. The V gene end was trimmed by 5 bases and the J gene end by 4 bases; junction bases not matched to a gene: 10.

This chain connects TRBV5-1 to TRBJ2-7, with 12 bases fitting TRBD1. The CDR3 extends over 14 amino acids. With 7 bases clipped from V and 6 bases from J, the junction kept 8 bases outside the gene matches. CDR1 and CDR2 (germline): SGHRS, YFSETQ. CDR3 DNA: TGCGCCAGCCGGTCCGGGACAGGGGGCACCGAGCAGTACTTC. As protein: CASRSGTGGTEQYF.

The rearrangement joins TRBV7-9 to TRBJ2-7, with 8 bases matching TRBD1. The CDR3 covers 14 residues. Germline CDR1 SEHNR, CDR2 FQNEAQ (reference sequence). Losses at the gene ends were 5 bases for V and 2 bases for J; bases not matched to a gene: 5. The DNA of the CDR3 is TGTGCCAGCAGCCTACAGGGGGGTCCCTACGAGCAGTACTTC. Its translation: CASSLQGGPYEQYF.

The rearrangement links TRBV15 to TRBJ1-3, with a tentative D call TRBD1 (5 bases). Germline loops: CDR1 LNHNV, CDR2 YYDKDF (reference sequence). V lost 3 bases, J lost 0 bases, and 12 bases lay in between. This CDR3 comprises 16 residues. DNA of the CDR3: TGTGCCACCAGCAGGCGACAGATAGCCTCTGGAAACACCATATATTTT. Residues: CATSRRQIASGNTIYF.

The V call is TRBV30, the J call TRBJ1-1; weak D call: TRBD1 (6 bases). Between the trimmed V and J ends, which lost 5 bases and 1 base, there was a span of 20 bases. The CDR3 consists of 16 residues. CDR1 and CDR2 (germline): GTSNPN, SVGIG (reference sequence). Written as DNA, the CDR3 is TGTGCCTGGGCCCTGGACATCGGACAGCCGAACACTGAAGCTTTCTTT. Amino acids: CAWALDIGQPNTEAFF.

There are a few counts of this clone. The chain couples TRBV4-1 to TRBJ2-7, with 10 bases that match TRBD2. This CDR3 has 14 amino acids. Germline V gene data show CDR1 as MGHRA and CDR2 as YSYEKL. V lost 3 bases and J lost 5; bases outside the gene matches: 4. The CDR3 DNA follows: TGCGCCAGCAGCCAGACTAGCGGGTTGAACGAGCAGTACTTC. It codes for CASSQTSGLNEQYF.

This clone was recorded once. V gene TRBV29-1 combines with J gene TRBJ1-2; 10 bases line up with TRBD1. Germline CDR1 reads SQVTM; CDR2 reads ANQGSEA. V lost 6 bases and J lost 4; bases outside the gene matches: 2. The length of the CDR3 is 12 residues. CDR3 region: CSVRTGGYGYTF. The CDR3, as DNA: TGCAGCGTCCGGACAGGGGGCTATGGCTACACCTTC.

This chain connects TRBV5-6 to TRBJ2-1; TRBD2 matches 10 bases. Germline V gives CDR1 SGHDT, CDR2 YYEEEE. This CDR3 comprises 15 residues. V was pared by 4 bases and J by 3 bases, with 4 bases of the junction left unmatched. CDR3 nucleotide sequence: TGTGCCAGCAGCGAGCTAGCGGGAGTCTACAATGAGCAGTTCTTC. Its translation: CASSELAGVYNEQFF. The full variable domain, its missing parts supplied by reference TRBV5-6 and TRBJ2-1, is DAGVTQSPTHLIKTRGQQVTLRCSPKSGHDTVSWYQQALGQGPQFIFQYYEEEERQRGNFPDRFSGHQFPNYSSELNVNALLLGDSALYLCASSELAGVYNEQFFGPGTRLTVL.

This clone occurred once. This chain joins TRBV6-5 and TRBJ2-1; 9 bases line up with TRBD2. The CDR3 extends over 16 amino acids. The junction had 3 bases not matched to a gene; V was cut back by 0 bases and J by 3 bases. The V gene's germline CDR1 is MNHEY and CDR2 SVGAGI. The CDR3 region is CASSYSATSGYNEQFF. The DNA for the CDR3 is TGTGCCAGCAGTTACTCGGCGACTAGCGGCTACAATGAGCAGTTCTTC.